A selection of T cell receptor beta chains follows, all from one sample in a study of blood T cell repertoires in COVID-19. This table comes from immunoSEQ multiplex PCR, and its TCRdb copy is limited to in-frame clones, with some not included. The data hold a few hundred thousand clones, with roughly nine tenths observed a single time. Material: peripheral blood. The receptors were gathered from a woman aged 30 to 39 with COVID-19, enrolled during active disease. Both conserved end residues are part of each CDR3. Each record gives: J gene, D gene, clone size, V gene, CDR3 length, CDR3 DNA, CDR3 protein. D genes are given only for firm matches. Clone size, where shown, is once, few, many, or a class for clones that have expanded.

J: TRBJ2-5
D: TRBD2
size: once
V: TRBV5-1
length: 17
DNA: TGCGCCAGCAGCTTGGCCGGTAGGCGGGGGGGCCAAGAGACCCAGTACTTC
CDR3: CASSLAGRRGGQETQYF

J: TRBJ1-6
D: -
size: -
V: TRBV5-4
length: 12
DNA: TGTGCCAGCAGCCCCGGAGTTCCACCCCTCCACTTT
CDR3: CASSPGVPPLHF

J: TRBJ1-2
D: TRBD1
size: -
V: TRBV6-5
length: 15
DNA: TGTGCCAGCAGTTGGACAGGGGAAGGGGTTTATGGCTACACCTTC
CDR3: CASSWTGEGVYGYTF

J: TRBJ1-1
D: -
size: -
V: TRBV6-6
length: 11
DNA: TGTGCCAGCAGCGACAGGTTTCTTGCTTTCTTT
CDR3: CASSDRFLAFF

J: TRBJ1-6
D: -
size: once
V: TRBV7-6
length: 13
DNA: TGTGCCAGCAGCTGGACAGAAAATTCACCCCTCCACTTT
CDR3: CASSWTENSPLHF

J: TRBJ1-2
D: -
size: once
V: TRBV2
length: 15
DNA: TGTGCCAGCAGACCCAAGCCTCACAGCCCCTATGGCTACACCTTC
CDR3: CASRPKPHSPYGYTF

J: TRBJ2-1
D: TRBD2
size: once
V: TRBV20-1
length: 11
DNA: TGCAGTGCGGGTAGCGGGGTTGAGCAGTTCTTC
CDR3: CSAGSGVEQFF

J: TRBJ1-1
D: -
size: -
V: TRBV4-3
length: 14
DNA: TGCGCCAGCAGCCAATTGGGGGGGGGAACTGAAGCTTTCTTT
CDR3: CASSQLGGGTEAFF

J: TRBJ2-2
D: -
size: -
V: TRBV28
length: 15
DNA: TGTGCCAGCAGTTTCAGGGGGGTTGGAGCCGGGGAGCTGTTTTTT
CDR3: CASSFRGVGAGELFF

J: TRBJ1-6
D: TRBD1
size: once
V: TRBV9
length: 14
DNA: TGTGCCAGCAGCGTGGAGGGGGCAACGTCACCCCTCCACTTT
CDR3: CASSVEGATSPLHF

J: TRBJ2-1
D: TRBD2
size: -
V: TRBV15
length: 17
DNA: TGTGCCACCAGCACAAAGACCGGGACTAGCTTAGACAATGAGCAGTTCTTC
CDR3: CATSTKTGTSLDNEQFF

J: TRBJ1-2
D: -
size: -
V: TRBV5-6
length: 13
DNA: TGTGCCAGCAGCTCCCTTATTAACTATGGCTACACCTTC
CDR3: CASSSLINYGYTF

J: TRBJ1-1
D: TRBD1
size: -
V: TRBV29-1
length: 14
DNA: TGCAGCGTAGACCCTGCGGGGACAGGGGCTGAAGCTTTCTTT
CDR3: CSVDPAGTGAEAFF

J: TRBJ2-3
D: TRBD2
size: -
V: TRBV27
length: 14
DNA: TGTGCCAGCAGACTAGCGGAAATCACAGATACGCAGTATTTT
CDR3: CASRLAEITDTQYF

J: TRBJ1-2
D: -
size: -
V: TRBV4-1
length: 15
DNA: TGCGCCAGCAGCCAAGAAGTGACTACTAACTATGGCTACACCTTC
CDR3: CASSQEVTTNYGYTF

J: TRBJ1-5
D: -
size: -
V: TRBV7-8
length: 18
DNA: TGTGCCAGCAGCTTATTTCAGGAGGGACCATATAGCAATCAGCCCCAGCATTTT
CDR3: CASSLFQEGPYSNQPQHF

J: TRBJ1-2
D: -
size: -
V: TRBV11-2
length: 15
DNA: TGTGCCAGCAGCTTAGGTAACCGGGCTAACTATGGCTACACCTTC
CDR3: CASSLGNRANYGYTF

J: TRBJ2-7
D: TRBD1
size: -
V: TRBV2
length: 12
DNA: TGTGCCAGCAAGGGGGACAGCTACGAGCAGTACTTC
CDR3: CASKGDSYEQYF

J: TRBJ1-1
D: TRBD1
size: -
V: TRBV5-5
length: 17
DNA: TGTGCCAGCAGATGGGGACAGGGGGTATTAAGGGCCACTGAAGCTTTCTTT
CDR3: CASRWGQGVLRATEAFF

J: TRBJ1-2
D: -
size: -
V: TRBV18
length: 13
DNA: TGTGCCAGCTCATCTGACTTAGGGGATGGCTACACCTTC
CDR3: CASSSDLGDGYTF

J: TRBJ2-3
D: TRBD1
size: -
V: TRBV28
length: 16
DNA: TGTGCCAGCAGTTCGCCTCCGGGACAGGGTGCAGATACGCAGTATTTT
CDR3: CASSSPPGQGADTQYF

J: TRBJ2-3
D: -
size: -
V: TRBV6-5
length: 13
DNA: TGTGCCAGCAGCGACCAGGGGACAGATACGCAGTATTTT
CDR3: CASSDQGTDTQYF

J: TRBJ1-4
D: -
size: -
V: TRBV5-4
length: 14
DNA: TGTGCCAGCAGCTATCGGGAAGTTAATGAAAAACTGTTTTTT
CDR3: CASSYREVNEKLFF

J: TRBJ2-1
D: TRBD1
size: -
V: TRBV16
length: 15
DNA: TGTGCCAGCAGCCTTGGGACAGGGCCCGGCAATGAGCAGTTCTTC
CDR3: CASSLGTGPGNEQFF

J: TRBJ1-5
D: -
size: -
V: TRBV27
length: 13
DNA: TGTGCCAGCAGTTCCGGCGGGAATCAGCCCCAGCATTTT
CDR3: CASSSGGNQPQHF

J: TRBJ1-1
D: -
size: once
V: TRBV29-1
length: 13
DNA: TGCAGCGTTGTCGGGGGAATGAACACTGAAGCTTTCTTT
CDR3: CSVVGGMNTEAFF

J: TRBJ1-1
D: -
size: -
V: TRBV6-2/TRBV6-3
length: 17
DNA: TGTGCCAGCAGTTACGACCCTGTTTCCTTAGCGAACACTGAAGCTTTCTTT
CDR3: CASSYDPVSLANTEAFF

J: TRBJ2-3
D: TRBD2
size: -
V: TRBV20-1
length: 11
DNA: TGCAGTGCTAGTTCTAGCGGGGCCTCCCATTTT
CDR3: CSASSSGASHF

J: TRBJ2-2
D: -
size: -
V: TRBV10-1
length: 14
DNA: TGCGCCAGCAGTGAGTCGAGAGGGACCGGGGAGCTGTTTTTT
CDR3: CASSESRGTGELFF

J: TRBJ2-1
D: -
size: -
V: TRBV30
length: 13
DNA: TGTGCCTGGAGTGTACAAGTCACCGGGAGCAGGGTCTTC
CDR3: CAWSVQVTGSRVF

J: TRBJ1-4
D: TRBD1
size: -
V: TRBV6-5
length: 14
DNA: TGTGCCAGCAGTCCGGGACAGGGAAATGAAAAACTGTTTTTT
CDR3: CASSPGQGNEKLFF

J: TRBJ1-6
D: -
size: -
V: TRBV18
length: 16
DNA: TGTGCCAGCTCAACCACCGGTCAGGGGTATAATTCACCCCTCCACTTT
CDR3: CASSTTGQGYNSPLHF

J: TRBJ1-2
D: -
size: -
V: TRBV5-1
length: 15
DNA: TGCGCCAGCAGCTTGGAAGGGGGAGCTAACTATGGCTACACCTTC
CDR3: CASSLEGGANYGYTF

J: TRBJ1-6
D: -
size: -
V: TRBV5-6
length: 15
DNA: TGTGCCAGCAGCTTGAATTGGTCCCCCGGTTCACCCCTCCACTTT
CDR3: CASSLNWSPGSPLHF

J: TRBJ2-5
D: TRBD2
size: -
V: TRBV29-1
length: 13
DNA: TGCAGCGTTGAGACGGGGGGAGGGGAGACCCAGTACTTC
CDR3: CSVETGGGETQYF

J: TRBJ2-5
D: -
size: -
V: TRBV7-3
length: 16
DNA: TGTACCAGCAGCTTAGTCCGCACTAACACTAAAGAGACCCAGTACTTC
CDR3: CTSSLVRTNTKETQYF

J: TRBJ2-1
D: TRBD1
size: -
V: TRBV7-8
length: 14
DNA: TGTGCCAGCAGCCCGGGGACAGCTTACAATGAGCAGTTCTTC
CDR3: CASSPGTAYNEQFF

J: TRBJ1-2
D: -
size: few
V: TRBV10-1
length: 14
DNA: TGCGCCAGCAGTGAGATTGTGGCAGCGTATGGCTACACCTTC
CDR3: CASSEIVAAYGYTF

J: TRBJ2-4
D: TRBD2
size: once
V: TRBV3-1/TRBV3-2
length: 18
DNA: TGTGCCAGCAGCCAAGATCTAGCGGGGGCGCTAGCCAAAAACATTCAGTACTTC
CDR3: CASSQDLAGALAKNIQYF

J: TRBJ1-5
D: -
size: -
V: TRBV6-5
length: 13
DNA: TGTGCCAGCAGGCCAGGGGTCAATCAGCCCCAGCATTTT
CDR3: CASRPGVNQPQHF

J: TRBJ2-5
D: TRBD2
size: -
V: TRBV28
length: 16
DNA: TGTGCCAGCAGTCCCGCCGTGGCGGGGGGGAGAGAGACCCAGTACTTC
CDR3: CASSPAVAGGRETQYF

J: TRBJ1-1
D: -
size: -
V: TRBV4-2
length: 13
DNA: TGTGCCAGCAGCCAAGTCAGGGTTTCTGAAGCTTTCTTT
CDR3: CASSQVRVSEAFF

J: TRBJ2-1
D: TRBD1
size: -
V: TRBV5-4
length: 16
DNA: TGTGCCAGCAGCTTGGGAGGGGGCCGCTCCAACAATGAGCAGTTCTTC
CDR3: CASSLGGGRSNNEQFF

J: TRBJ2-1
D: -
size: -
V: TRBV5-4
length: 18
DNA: TGTGCCAGCAGCCTTGGTGGGGACAGGGGGTCCCTAGCGGGGGGGACGTTCTTC
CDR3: CASSLGGDRGSLAGGTFF

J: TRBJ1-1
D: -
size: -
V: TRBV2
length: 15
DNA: TGTGCCAGCAGTCCGGCGCAGGGTACAAACACTGAAGCTTTCTTT
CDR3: CASSPAQGTNTEAFF

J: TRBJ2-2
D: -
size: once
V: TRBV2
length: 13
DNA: TGTGCCAGCGGACTCCTCCGAGGGGGGGAGCTGTTTTTT
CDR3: CASGLLRGGELFF

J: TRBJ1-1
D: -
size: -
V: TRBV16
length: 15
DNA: TGTGCCAGCAGCCAATCTCCAGGGTCGAACACTGAAGCTTTCTTT
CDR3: CASSQSPGSNTEAFF

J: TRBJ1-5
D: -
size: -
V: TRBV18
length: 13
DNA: TGTGCCAGCTCACCGGGCAGCAATCAGCCCCAGCATTTT
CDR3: CASSPGSNQPQHF